One and the same sample provided the 17 T cell receptor beta chains below, sequenced in a study of blood T cell repertoires in COVID-19. The table came from immunoSEQ multiplex PCR; TCRdb's copy has only in-frame clones and leaves some out. This table holds 150,000 to 200,000 clones, 75% to 85% found once. Specimen: peripheral blood. These receptors all stem from a human donor in a cohort sampled during active COVID-19.

The sample holds one count of this clone. This chain connects TRBV19 to TRBJ1-5; D is perhaps TRBD1 (5 bases). There are 15 residues in the CDR3. The germline V gene encodes CDR1 LNHDA and CDR2 SQIVND (reference sequence). V was trimmed by 7 bases and J by 2 bases, leaving 15 bases between them. CDR3: CASTPRGGGNQPQHF. CDR3 DNA sequence: TGTGCCAGTACCCCGAGGGGAGGGGGCAATCAGCCCCAGCATTTT.

This clone has only a few counts. V usage is TRBV4-3 and J usage is TRBJ1-2; D remains ambiguous. The CDR3 runs 13 residues. Germline values: CDR1 LGHNA, CDR2 YSLEER. Trimming stripped 4 bases from V and 4 bases from J, with 10 bases between. The CDR3 coding sequence is TGCGCCAGCAGCCGATCTGACTCCTATGGCTACACCTTC. It specifies CASSRSDSYGYTF.

The chain is built from TRBV5-8 and TRBJ1-2; TRBD1 agrees at 7 bases. With V trimmed by 1 base and J by 8 bases, 5 bases remained unmatched. This CDR3 has 13 amino acids. Germline lookup yields CDR1 SGHTS and CDR2 YDEGEE. For the CDR3, the DNA is TGTGCCAGCAGCTTGCGGCAGGGGGGAGGCTACACCTTC. Amino acids: CASSLRQGGGYTF.

In DNA form, the CDR3 reads TGTGCCAGCAGTTCAACGGGAGCGGGAGAATACGAGCAGTACTTC. Amino acid sequence: CASSSTGAGEYEQYF. V gene TRBV6-5 combines with J gene TRBJ2-7; 8 bases are a match to TRBD2. V was pared by 4 bases and J by 4 bases, with 9 bases of the junction left unmatched. The CDR3 runs 15 residues. Germline lookup yields CDR1 MNHEY and CDR2 SVGAGI.

V gene TRBV7-8 combines with J gene TRBJ1-6; 8 bases map to TRBD1. The CDR3 has 16 residues. Germline CDR1 SGHVS, CDR2 FQNEAQ. V shed 1 base and J 8 bases; nucleotides not matched to a gene: 7. The CDR3 protein is CASSLEGQVSHSPLHF. Here the CDR3 DNA reads TGTGCCAGCAGCTTAGAGGGACAGGTCTCCCATTCACCCCTCCACTTT.

The chain uses TRBV11-1 and TRBJ2-1; TRBD1 might be the D (6 bases). Looked up from germline, CDR1 is SGHAT and CDR2 is FQDESV (reference sequence). V was clipped by 6 bases and J by 0 bases, with 12 bases between them. The CDR3 spans 15 residues. This CDR3 reads CASRPPDSSYNEQFF. In DNA form, the CDR3 reads TGTGCCAGCAGACCGCCGGACAGCTCCTACAATGAGCAGTTCTTC. The full variable domain, rest sourced from reference TRBV11-1 and TRBJ2-1, is EAEVAQSPRYKITEKSQAVAFWCDPISGHATLYWYRQILGQGPELLVQFQDESVVDDSQLPKDRFSAERLKGVDSTLKIQPAELGDSAMYLCASRPPDSSYNEQFFGPGTRLTVL.

The chain couples TRBV4-2 to TRBJ2-5; TRBD2 matches 10 bases. The length of the CDR3 is 15 residues. Losses at the gene ends were 3 bases for V and 2 bases for J; bases not matched to a gene: 3. CDR1 and CDR2 from the germline V gene are LGHNA and YNFKEQ. The CDR3 spells CASSQTSGRQETQYF. CDR3 nucleotides: TGTGCCAGCAGCCAGACTAGCGGGCGACAAGAGACCCAGTACTTC.

This clone has just one count. CDR3 in DNA: TGTGCCAGCAGCCCGGGGGGTTCAGGTAATCAGCCCCAGCATTTT. This gives the protein CASSPGGSGNQPQHF. The chain employs TRBV28 and TRBJ1-5; TRBD1 is a possible D gene (5 bases). The CDR3 has 15 residues. The V gene's germline CDR1 is MDHEN and CDR2 SYDVKM. V lost 6 bases and J lost 4, with 16 bases in between.

This chain uses TRBV7-3 with TRBJ2-6, with TRBD2 matching over 14 bases. Germline values: CDR1 SGHTA, CDR2 FQGTGA. Germline trimming cut 1 base from V and 2 bases from J; bases unmatched to any gene: 7. The CDR3 has 20 amino acids. In nucleotides, the CDR3 is TGTGCCAGCAGCTTAAGGGGGACTAGCGGGAGTGGGGCTGGGGCCAACGTCCTGACTTTC. Its translation: CASSLRGTSGSGAGANVLTF.

V and J are TRBV5-1 and TRBJ2-5; unclear D gene. This CDR3 contains 13 residues. V was cut by 3 bases and J by 5 bases, with 11 bases left in between. Germline CDR1 and CDR2: SGHRS and YFSETQ. The CDR3 loop reads CASSSFSRETQYF. Here the CDR3 DNA reads TGCGCCAGCAGCTCCTTCTCTCGGGAGACCCAGTACTTC.

This chain uses TRBV19 with TRBJ2-7, with 8 bases lining up with TRBD2. The germline CDR1 and CDR2 sequences are LNHDA and SQIVND (reference sequence). The J segment lost 5 bases and the V segment lost 6 bases, leaving 9 bases of the junction unmatched. This CDR3 contains 14 residues. Here the CDR3 DNA reads TGTGCCAGTAGAAAGCGGGAGATGGTGGACGAGCAGTACTTC. This translates into CASRKREMVDEQYF.

The CDR3 loop reads CASSLRPGLAGGSTDTQYF. Written as DNA, the CDR3 is TGTGCCAGCAGCCTCAGGCCGGGACTAGCGGGGGGGAGCACAGATACGCAGTATTTT. The chain uses TRBV3-1 (or the pseudogene TRBV3-2) and TRBJ2-3; 16 positions agree with TRBD2. Looked up from germline, CDR1 is LGHDT and CDR2 is YNNKEL (reference sequence). The CDR3 spans 19 residues. V trimming: 4 bases; J trimming: 0 bases; junction bases outside the gene matches: 7.

The chain couples TRBV6-5 to TRBJ2-1; 10 bases line up with TRBD1. The V segment lost 5 bases and the J segment 8 bases; nucleotides outside the gene matches: 6. Germline V CDR1 and CDR2: MNHEY, SVGAGI. The length of the CDR3 is 14 residues. CDR3: CASSPGQGKYEQFF. As DNA, the CDR3 is TGTGCCAGCAGTCCGGGACAGGGGAAATATGAGCAGTTCTTC.

The chain couples TRBV7-2 to TRBJ1-5; 10 nucleotides agree with TRBD1. The CDR3 extends over 13 amino acids. The trim removed 5 bases at V and 7 bases at J, leaving 2 bases unmatched. The germline CDR1 and CDR2 sequences are SGHTA and FQGNSA. The CDR3 loop is CASSRDRGQPQHF. CDR3 in DNA: TGTGCCAGCAGCAGGGACAGGGGACAGCCCCAGCATTTT.

The V call is TRBV7-2, the J call TRBJ2-2; D might be TRBD2 (6 bases). V lost 3 bases and J lost 5, with 10 bases in between. The CDR3 has 14 amino acids. Germline CDR1 is SGHTA and CDR2 is FQGNSA. The CDR3 coding sequence is TGTGCCAGCAGCTTCGGAGGGCGGACCGGGGAGCTGTTTTTT. It encodes CASSFGGRTGELFF.

This chain joins TRBV9 and TRBJ1-6, with D perhaps matching TRBD1 (6 bases). The V gene lost 4 bases and the J gene lost 3 bases, with 20 bases spanning the gap. The CDR3 sequence is 18 residues long. The germline CDR1 and CDR2 sequences are SGDLS and YYNGEE. The CDR3 sequence: CASSPDSAASFYNSPLHF. CDR3 in DNA: TGTGCCAGCAGCCCGGACAGCGCCGCTTCCTTCTATAATTCACCCCTCCACTTT.

This chain joins TRBV28 and TRBJ2-7, with TRBD2 identical over 8 bases. CDR3 size: 15 residues. Germline V gives CDR1 MDHEN, CDR2 SYDVKM. V shed 5 bases and J 7 bases; nucleotides not matched to a gene: 13. CDR3 residues: CASSQQPAGAKEQYF. The DNA of the CDR3 is TGTGCCAGCAGTCAACAACCAGCGGGAGCAAAAGAGCAGTACTTC.